This entry lists 2 T cell receptor beta chains sequenced from one sample in a study of human T cells and chemical hapten exposure. TCRdb processed the RACE reads anew with MiXCR; each CDR3 protein has one entry. Here the sample spans about 70,000 distinct CDR3 sequences, about 10% being singletons. Regarding time point: pre-sensitization, week 0. Treatment here: therapeutic diphenylcyclopropenone sensitization with weekly scalp DPC. The material sequenced was whole blood, taken in connection with sensitization to the hapten diphenylcyclopropenone (DPC). The receptors were gathered from a woman between 45 and 65 years old with alopecia areata. Some clones in this sample may be carry-over from other donors' samples.

In its sample, this clonotype was seen many times. The rearrangement links TRBV6-1 to TRBJ2-3, with 8 bases lining up with TRBD2. V was pared by 2 bases and J by 6 bases, with 7 bases of the junction left unmatched. The CDR3 is 15 residues long. Germline V CDR1 and CDR2: MNHNS, SASEGT. This chain's CDR3 is CASSETSGGQDTQYF. The CDR3 coding sequence is TGTGCCAGCAGTGAAACGAGCGGGGGTCAGGATACGCAGTATTTT.

This clonotype has only a few counts. The chain links TRBV11-2 to TRBJ2-2; 12 bases are shared with TRBD2. The CDR3 extends over 17 amino acids. CDR1 SGHAT and CDR2 FQNNGV come from the germline V gene. The V and J ends lost 1 base and 7 bases, in that order; junction bases with no gene match: 7. Here the CDR3 reads CASSLGLAGGPIGELFF. In nucleotides, the CDR3 is TGTGCCAGCAGCTTAGGCCTAGCGGGAGGGCCCATCGGGGAGCTGTTTTTT.